This T cell receptor beta chain was captured by sequencing in a study of cytomegalovirus exposure and HLA in healthy donors. Findings and caveats of the study: According to the study, 180 or so TCR beta chains were cytomegalovirus-associated. Researchers reported from a later analysis that most CMV-associated TCR beta chains appeared HLA-restricted. Common viral pathogens seemed to be connected with several of the most significant clusters, according to a later analysis. Later genetic work tied a missense DCLRE1C variant to beta-chain V and J trimming.

Worth noting for this clone: Antigen unknown.

The study ran its PCR with 60 Vbeta and 13 Jbeta primers. Method: immunoSEQ multiplex PCR; TCRdb's copy keeps in-frame clones and lacks some. The sample shows about 140,000 clones, around 75% of them seen only once. This CDR3 contains 13 residues. Trimming took 4 bases from V and 2 from J, leaving 9 bases between them. Germline lookup yields CDR1 LNHDA and CDR2 SQIVND (reference sequence). Sequences were obtained from PBMCs. This TCR was recovered from a man aged 25-45 years in good health and CMV-seronegative. The chain recombines TRBV19 with TRBJ2-7, with D possibly TRBD1 on 5 matching bases. The CDR3 is CASSKGFPYEQYF. The CDR3 DNA reads TGTGCCAGTAGTAAGGGGTTCCCCTACGAGCAGTACTTC.